Listed here are 26 T cell receptor beta chains from one sample, sequenced in a study of CD8 T cells in ankylosing spondylitis. TCRdb recomputed calls from the 5' RACE reads with MiXCR, one row per CDR3 protein. The data hold some 200,000 distinct CDR3 sequences, with roughly 13% observed a single time. Sequences were obtained from blood, either unsorted or a sorted T cell fraction (not recorded which). These receptors were taken from a male donor with ankylosing spondylitis or in good health (not recorded which).

The rearrangement joins TRBV30 to TRBJ2-1; 7 bases are shared with TRBD2. V shed 0 bases, J shed 4 bases, and the junction held 6 bases outside the gene matches. Looked up from germline, CDR1 is GTSNPN and CDR2 is SVGIG (reference sequence). This CDR3 spans 15 amino acids. In DNA form, the CDR3 reads TGTGCCTGGAGTGTCGCGGGGGAAATATACAATGAGCAGTTCTTC. Its translation: CAWSVAGEIYNEQFF. The variable domain in full, with the rest retrieved from reference TRBV30 and TRBJ2-1, is SQTIHQWPATLVQPVGSPLSLECTVEGTSNPNLYWYRQAAGRGLQLLFYSVGIGQISSEVPQNLSASRPQDRQFILSSKKLLLSDSGFYLCAWSVAGEIYNEQFFGPGTRLTVL.

This chain joins TRBV6-2 or TRBV6-3 and TRBJ2-1, with 11 nucleotides matching TRBD2. CDR3 length: 14 residues. CDR1 and CDR2 (germline): MNHEY, SVGEGT. J lost 7 bases, V lost 6 bases, and 5 bases had no gene match. CDR3 sequence: CASRGLAGPNEQFF. The CDR3 coding sequence is TGTGCCAGCAGAGGACTAGCGGGCCCTAATGAGCAGTTCTTC.

There are many counts of this clonotype. The chain links TRBV6-5 to TRBJ2-3, with D unclear. V lost 2 bases to trimming and J lost 4 bases, with 7 bases between them. This CDR3 has 13 amino acids. Germline V gene lookup returns CDR1 MNHEY and CDR2 SVGAGI. The CDR3 here is CASSYTSADTQYF. DNA for the CDR3: TGTGCCAGCAGTTACACGAGCGCAGATACGCAGTATTTT.

This clonotype has more than one count but fewer than ten. V and J are TRBV2 and TRBJ2-4, with D maybe TRBD1 (6 bases). Trimming took 7 bases from V and 2 from J, leaving 9 bases between them. Germline assignment: CDR1 SNHLY and CDR2 FYNNEI. CDR3 length: 13 amino acids. The CDR3 sequence is CASMGATKNIQYF. The CDR3 nucleotides read TGTGCCAGCATGGGGGCGACCAAAAACATTCAGTACTTC.

This clonotype was detected a few times. The chain uses TRBV12-3 or TRBV12-4 and TRBJ1-1; D is ambiguous. V lost 2 bases and J 3 bases, leaving 10 bases between the germline ends. The CDR3 runs 14 residues. This CDR3 is CASSLSERYTEAFF. In DNA form, the CDR3 reads TGTGCCAGCAGTTTATCGGAACGGTACACTGAAGCTTTCTTT.

The chain has TRBV6-5 and TRBJ2-7, with D uncertain. V lost 0 bases and J 0 bases, leaving 3 bases between the germline ends. Germline CDR1 MNHEY, CDR2 SVGAGI. The CDR3 spans 13 residues. CDR3 DNA: TGTGCCAGCAGTTACTCGGCCTCCTACGAGCAGTACTTC. Its protein is CASSYSASYEQYF.

V is TRBV7-8 and J is TRBJ1-1; the D is unclear. Germline CDR1 SGHVS, CDR2 FQNEAQ. The CDR3 has 15 amino acids. Deletions cut 5 bases from V and 5 bases from J, with 18 bases between. The CDR3 coding sequence is TGTGCCAGCAGCCAAGTACCAGGCTCGAGAACTGAAGCTTTCTTT. Its translation: CASSQVPGSRTEAFF.

The chain couples TRBV4-1 to TRBJ2-1; D might be TRBD1 or TRBD2, each matching 5 bases. This CDR3 comprises 15 residues. CDR1 and CDR2 (germline): MGHRA, YSYEKL. The germline V and J ends were trimmed by 1 base and 2 bases, with 9 bases remaining between them. The CDR3 loop is CASSQVSGPYNEQFF. Here the CDR3 DNA reads TGCGCCAGCAGCCAAGTTTCGGGGCCCTACAATGAGCAGTTCTTC.

This clonotype was picked up many times. This chain joins TRBV7-9 and TRBJ2-4; possibly TRBD1 or TRBD2 for D (5 bases each). Trimming stripped 3 bases from V and 0 bases from J, with 6 bases between. The CDR3 is 14 residues long. Germline loops: CDR1 SEHNR, CDR2 FQNEAQ (reference sequence). Here the CDR3 reads CASSLGTAKNIQYF. The CDR3 nucleotides are TGTGCCAGCAGCTTGGGGACAGCCAAAAACATTCAGTACTTC.

This clonotype has at least ten counts. V and J are TRBV29-1 and TRBJ2-7; D remains ambiguous. Trimming shortened V by 3 bases and J by 2 bases, and 14 bases separated the two germline ends. The CDR3 extends over 14 amino acids. Germline assignment: CDR1 SQVTM and CDR2 ANQGSEA. This chain's CDR3 is CSVELVKGTYEQYF. The DNA of the CDR3 is TGCAGCGTTGAGTTGGTCAAGGGCACCTACGAGCAGTACTTC.

This sequence joins TRBV21-1 and TRBJ2-5; the table gives TRBD1 as D, unverified against the DNA. TRBV21-1 constitutes a pseudogene. This CDR3 has 12 residues. CDR3 nucleotide sequence: TGTGCCAAGTGGGCCGGGAAAGAGACCCAGTACTTC. Translation gives CAKWAGKETQYF.

The chain has TRBV7-6 and TRBJ1-1; no clear D. This CDR3 contains 14 residues. The germline V and J ends were trimmed by 1 base and 2 bases, with 8 bases remaining between them. Looked up from germline, CDR1 is SGHVS and CDR2 is FNYEAQ. The CDR3 loop is CASSLDQTNTEAFF. As DNA, the CDR3 is TGTGCCAGCAGCTTAGACCAGACCAACACTGAAGCTTTCTTT.

For this clonotype: At one boundary the junction diverges from the germline segment, which might be a read error. This sequence joins TRBV12-3 or TRBV12-4 and TRBJ2-5; D ambiguous. The CDR3 length is 16 residues. The CDR3 region is CASGFSTLGYQETQYF. CDR3 nucleotides: TGTGCCAGCGGTTTTTCGACACTTGGGTACCAAGAGACCCAGTACTTC.

The J gene is TRBJ1-6, the V gene TRBV7-9; TRBD1 might be the D (6 bases). V was cut by 5 bases and J by 3 bases, with 8 bases left in between. The germline gives CDR1 SEHNR, CDR2 FQNEAQ (reference sequence). CDR3 length equals 14 residues. The CDR3 protein is CASSRTDYNSPLHF. As DNA, the CDR3 is TGTGCCAGCAGCCGGACAGACTATAATTCACCCCTCCACTTT. Full variable domain (rest looked up from reference TRBV7-9 and TRBJ1-6): DTGVSQNPRHKITKRGQNVTFRCDPISEHNRLYWYRQTLGQGPEFLTYFQNEAQLEKSRLLSDRFSAERPKGSFSTLEIQRTEQGDSAMYLCASSRTDYNSPLHFGNGTRLTVT.

The rearrangement links TRBV7-9 to TRBJ2-1; unclear D gene. V dropped 4 bases and J dropped 8 bases, with 9 bases sitting between them. The length of the CDR3 is 12 residues. Germline assignment: CDR1 SEHNR and CDR2 FQNEAQ (reference sequence). The CDR3 DNA is TGTGCCAGCAGCTCCTCCCGCGATGAGCAGTTCTTC. It yields the protein CASSSSRDEQFF.

The rearrangement joins TRBV4-1 to TRBJ2-7; a possible D gene is TRBD1 (5 bases). V lost 6 bases to trimming and J lost 1 base, with 13 bases between them. In germline, CDR1 is MGHRA, CDR2 YSYEKL. The CDR3 sequence is 14 residues long. CDR3 amino acids: CASSFGHGSYEQYF. In DNA, the CDR3 is TGCGCCAGCAGTTTCGGACATGGGTCCTACGAGCAGTACTTC.

This clonotype was seen only a few times. The chain couples TRBV5-1 to TRBJ2-7; D may match TRBD1 or TRBD2 (5 bases each). V gave up 2 bases and J gave up 1 base, with 13 bases separating them. The germline CDR1 and CDR2 sequences are SGHRS and YFSETQ. There are 15 residues in the CDR3. The DNA for the CDR3 is TGCGCCAGCAGCTTTACCGGGACGGATTCCTACGAGCAGTACTTC. Protein product: CASSFTGTDSYEQYF. Combining the CDR3 with reference TRBV5-1 and TRBJ2-7 gives the whole variable domain KAGVTQTPRYLIKTRGQQVTLSCSPISGHRSVSWYQQTPGQGLQFLFEYFSETQRNKGNFPGRFSGRQFSNSRSEMNVSTLELGDSALYLCASSFTGTDSYEQYFGPGTRLTVT.

The chain couples TRBV6-1 to TRBJ2-7, with TRBD1 matching 10 bases. After removal of 4 bases from V and 4 bases from J, the junction contained 13 bases not matched to a gene. Germline CDR1 MNHNS, CDR2 SASEGT. The CDR3 is 17 amino acids. The DNA for the CDR3 is TGTGCCAGCAGTGCCAACACCCTGGGACAGGGGAAATACGAGCAGTACTTC. Translation: CASSANTLGQGKYEQYF.

Regarding this clonotype: A read error is possible here, since a much larger clone lies one base away. The chain employs TRBV6-6 and TRBJ2-7; unclear D gene. V lost 0 bases and J 3 bases, leaving 6 bases between the germline ends. This CDR3 region has 13 residues. Germline V gene sequence: CDR1 MNHNY, CDR2 SVGAGI (reference sequence). The CDR3 DNA reads TGTGCCAGCAGTTACTCGAACGTCTACGAGCAGTACTTC. Its protein product is CASSYSNVYEQYF.

This clonotype was seen more than once but under ten times. The rearrangement uses TRBV5-1 and TRBJ2-1; TRBD2 matches 10 bases. The CDR3 extends over 18 amino acids. Germline loops: CDR1 SGHRS, CDR2 YFSETQ. V was clipped by 0 bases and J by 0 bases; unmatched bases: 6. The DNA for the CDR3 is TGCGCCAGCAGCTTGGGACAGCGGGAGGGCCTCTCCTACAATGAGCAGTTCTTC. This gives the protein CASSLGQREGLSYNEQFF.

The chain joins TRBV6-5 to TRBJ2-2, with D unresolved. V was shortened by 7 bases and J by 4 bases, with 10 bases between the two germline ends. Germline CDR1 reads MNHEY; CDR2 reads SVGAGI. The length of the CDR3 is 13 residues. CDR3 sequence reads: CASIRVATGELFF. CDR3 coding DNA: TGTGCCAGCATTAGGGTTGCCACCGGGGAGCTGTTTTTT.

The V and J genes are TRBV7-9 and TRBJ1-5, with D unclear. V dropped 6 bases and J dropped 2 bases, with 11 bases sitting between them. Germline lookup yields CDR1 SEHNR and CDR2 FQNEAQ (reference sequence). This CDR3 is 14 amino acids long. The CDR3 nucleotides read TGTGCCAGCAGGCCGGGAATAGGCAATCAGCCCCAGCATTTT. This codes for CASRPGIGNQPQHF.

This clonotype was detected only a few times. This rearrangement joins TRBV7-9 to TRBJ2-7; D call uncertain. The CDR3 extends over 14 amino acids. Germline V CDR1 and CDR2: SEHNR, FQNEAQ (reference sequence). The V and J ends lost 5 bases and 0 bases respectively, with 11 bases between them. CDR3: CASSPSVSSYEQYF. The CDR3 nucleotides are TGTGCCAGCAGCCCCTCTGTAAGCTCCTACGAGCAGTACTTC. Full variable domain (outside the CDR3, taken from reference TRBV7-9 and TRBJ2-7): DTGVSQNPRHKITKRGQNVTFRCDPISEHNRLYWYRQTLGQGPEFLTYFQNEAQLEKSRLLSDRFSAERPKGSFSTLEIQRTEQGDSAMYLCASSPSVSSYEQYFGPGTRLTVT.

This clonotype was found a few times. The chain joins TRBV27 to TRBJ2-7, with 10 nucleotides matching TRBD2. Germline V gene sequence: CDR1 MNHEY, CDR2 SMNVEV (reference sequence). This CDR3 has 18 amino acids. V trimming: 1 base; J trimming: 2 bases; junction bases outside the gene matches: 11. The CDR3 here is CASSLWSGSGRVTYEQYF. The CDR3 coding sequence is TGTGCCAGCAGTTTATGGTCGGGGAGCGGGAGGGTAACCTACGAGCAGTACTTC.

V is TRBV6-5 and J is TRBJ1-4; unclear D gene. This CDR3 comprises 15 residues. The V end lost 2 bases, the J end lost 0 bases, and 7 bases lay between the germline ends. Germline V gives CDR1 MNHEY, CDR2 SVGAGI. The CDR3 coding sequence is TGTGCCAGCAGTTACGGGTCTGCAACTAATGAAAAACTGTTTTTT. Protein sequence: CASSYGSATNEKLFF.

This clonotype turned up a few times. The J gene is TRBJ1-2, the V gene TRBV5-6, with 7 nucleotides matching TRBD1. The CDR3 covers 13 residues. J lost 3 bases, V lost 2 bases, and 1 base had no gene match. In germline, CDR1 is SGHDT, CDR2 YYEEEE. The CDR3 is CASSFGTDYGYTF. CDR3 nucleotide sequence: TGTGCCAGCAGCTTCGGGACAGACTATGGCTACACCTTC. Full variable domain (remainder filled in from reference TRBV5-6 and TRBJ1-2): DAGVTQSPTHLIKTRGQQVTLRCSPKSGHDTVSWYQQALGQGPQFIFQYYEEEERQRGNFPDRFSGHQFPNYSSELNVNALLLGDSALYLCASSFGTDYGYTFGSGTRLTVV.